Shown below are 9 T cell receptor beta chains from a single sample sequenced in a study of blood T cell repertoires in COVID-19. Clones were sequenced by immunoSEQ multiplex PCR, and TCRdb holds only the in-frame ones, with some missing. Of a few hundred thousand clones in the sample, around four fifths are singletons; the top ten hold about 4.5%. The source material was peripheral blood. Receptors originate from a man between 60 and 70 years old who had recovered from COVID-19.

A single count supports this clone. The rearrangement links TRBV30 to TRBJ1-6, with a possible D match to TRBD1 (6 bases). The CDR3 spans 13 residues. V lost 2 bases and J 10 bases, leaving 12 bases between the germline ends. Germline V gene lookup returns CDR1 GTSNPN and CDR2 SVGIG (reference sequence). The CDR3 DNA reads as TGTGCCTGGAGTCAACAGGGTTACTCACCCCTCCACTTT. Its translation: CAWSQQGYSPLHF.

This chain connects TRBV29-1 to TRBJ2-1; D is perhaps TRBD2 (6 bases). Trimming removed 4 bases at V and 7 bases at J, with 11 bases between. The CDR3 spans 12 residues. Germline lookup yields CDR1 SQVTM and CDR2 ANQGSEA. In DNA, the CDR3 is TGCAGCGTTGGACAGCGGGCGAATGAGCAGTTCTTC. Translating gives CSVGQRANEQFF.

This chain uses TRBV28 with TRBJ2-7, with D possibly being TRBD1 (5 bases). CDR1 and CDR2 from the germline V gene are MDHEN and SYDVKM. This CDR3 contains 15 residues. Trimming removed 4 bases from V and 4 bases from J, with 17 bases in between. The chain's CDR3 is CASSSMGTRAYEQYF. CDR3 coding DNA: TGTGCCAGCAGTTCGATGGGAACCAGGGCATACGAGCAGTACTTC.

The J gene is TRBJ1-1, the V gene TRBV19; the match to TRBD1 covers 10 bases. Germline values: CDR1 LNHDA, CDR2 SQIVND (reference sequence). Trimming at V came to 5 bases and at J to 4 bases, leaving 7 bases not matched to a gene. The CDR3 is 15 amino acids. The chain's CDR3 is CASSPRTGGGTEAFF. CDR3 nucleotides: TGTGCCAGTAGTCCCCGGACAGGGGGTGGCACTGAAGCTTTCTTT.

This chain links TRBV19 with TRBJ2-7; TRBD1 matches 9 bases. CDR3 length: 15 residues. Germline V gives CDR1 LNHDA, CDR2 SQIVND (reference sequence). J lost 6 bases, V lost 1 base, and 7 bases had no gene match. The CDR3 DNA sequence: TGTGCCAGTAGTATAGTAGGGACAGGGAAGTCCGAGCAGTACTTC. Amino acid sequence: CASSIVGTGKSEQYF.

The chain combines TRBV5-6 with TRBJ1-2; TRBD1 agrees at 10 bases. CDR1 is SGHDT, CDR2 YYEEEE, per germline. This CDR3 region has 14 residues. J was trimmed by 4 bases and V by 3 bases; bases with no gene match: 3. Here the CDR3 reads CASSWGDRGYGYTF. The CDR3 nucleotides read TGTGCCAGCAGCTGGGGGGACAGGGGCTATGGCTACACCTTC.

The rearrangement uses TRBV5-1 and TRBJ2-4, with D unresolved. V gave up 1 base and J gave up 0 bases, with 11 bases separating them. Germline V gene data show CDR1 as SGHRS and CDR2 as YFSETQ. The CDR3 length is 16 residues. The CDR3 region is CASSLHPGLAKNIQYF. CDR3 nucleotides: TGCGCCAGCAGCTTGCATCCAGGTTTAGCCAAAAACATTCAGTACTTC.

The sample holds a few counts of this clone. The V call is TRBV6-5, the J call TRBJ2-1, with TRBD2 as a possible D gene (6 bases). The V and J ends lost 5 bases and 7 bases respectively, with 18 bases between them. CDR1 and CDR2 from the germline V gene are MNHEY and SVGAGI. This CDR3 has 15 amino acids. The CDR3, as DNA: TGTGCCAGCAGTCCATCCGAGGGACTGGGGAATGAGCAGTTCTTC. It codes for CASSPSEGLGNEQFF.

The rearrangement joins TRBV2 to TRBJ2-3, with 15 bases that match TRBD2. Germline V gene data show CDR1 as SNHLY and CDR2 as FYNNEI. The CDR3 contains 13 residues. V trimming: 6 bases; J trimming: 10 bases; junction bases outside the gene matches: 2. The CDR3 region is CASRGTSGGPQYF. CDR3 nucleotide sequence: TGTGCCAGCAGGGGGACTAGCGGGGGGCCGCAGTATTTT. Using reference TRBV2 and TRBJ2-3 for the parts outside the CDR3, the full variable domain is EPEVTQTPSHQVTQMGQEVILRCVPISNHLYFYWYRQILGQKVEFLVSFYNNEISEKSEIFDDQFSVERPDGSNFTLKIRSTKLEDSAMYFCASRGTSGGPQYFGPGTRLTVL.